These 10 T cell receptor beta chains were all obtained from the same sample, sequenced in a study of T cell responses to AZD1222 COVID-19 vaccine. Produced via immunoSEQ multiplex PCR; TCRdb's table is partial and in-frame only. The sample consists of approximately 110,000 clones, around 87% of them appearing once. Sequencing used peripheral blood, obtained on day 0 of AZD1222 vaccination. These receptors were collected from an adult in good health.

This clone occurred once. The chain couples TRBV20-1 to TRBJ1-1; possible D gene TRBD1, 6 bases. The CDR3 runs to 11 residues. Trimming removed 7 bases at V and 4 bases at J, with 10 bases between. Looked up from germline, CDR1 is DFQATT and CDR2 is SNEGSKA (reference sequence). The CDR3 DNA sequence: TGCAGTGGACAAGGGGGCACTGAAGCTTTCTTT. It specifies CSGQGGTEAFF.

This clone has only one observation. V usage is TRBV5-6 and J usage is TRBJ1-2; D is unclear. The germline V gene encodes CDR1 SGHDT and CDR2 YYEEEE. The V gene lost 4 bases and the J gene lost 0 bases, with 16 bases spanning the gap. CDR3 length: 16 amino acids. CDR3 protein: CASSPWLGRANYGYTF. The CDR3 coding sequence is TGTGCCAGCAGCCCGTGGTTGGGGAGGGCTAACTATGGCTACACCTTC.

This clone was seen only once. The chain has TRBV19 and TRBJ1-2; 10 bases align to TRBD1. V shed 7 bases, J shed 2 bases, and the junction held 4 bases outside the gene matches. The CDR3 has 14 residues. Germline CDR1 and CDR2: LNHDA and SQIVND (reference sequence). CDR3 in amino acids: CASTDRGLNYGYTF. CDR3 DNA: TGTGCCAGTACTGACAGGGGGCTAAACTATGGCTACACCTTC.

The sample holds one count of this clone. The V call is TRBV28, the J call TRBJ2-2; TRBD2 aligns across 8 bases. The CDR3 contains 15 residues. V gave up 6 bases and J gave up 4 bases; unmatched junction bases: 7. Per the germline V gene, CDR1 is MDHEN and CDR2 is SYDVKM. This CDR3 reads CASRPGGGSTGELFF. In DNA form, the CDR3 reads TGTGCCAGCAGACCCGGGGGGGGGAGCACCGGGGAGCTGTTTTTT.

This rearrangement joins TRBV28 to TRBJ1-2; no definite D call. Germline CDR1 reads MDHEN; CDR2 reads SYDVKM. The ends were cut back, 5 bases at V and 4 bases at J, with 11 bases in the middle. The length of the CDR3 is 13 residues. The CDR3 spells CASSPGSFYGYTF. The DNA for the CDR3 is TGTGCCAGCAGTCCCGGGTCCTTCTATGGCTACACCTTC.

The chain has TRBV7-8 and TRBJ2-7; no clear D. Trimming left V 6 bases short and J 0 bases short, with 18 bases between. From germline, CDR1 is SGHVS and CDR2 FQNEAQ. This CDR3 has 16 residues. CDR3 sequence (DNA): TGTGCCAGCAGTCCCCGGCGTGCCGCTAGCTCCTACGAGCAGTACTTC. This translates into CASSPRRAASSYEQYF. Supplemented by reference TRBV7-8 and TRBJ2-7, the full variable domain reads GAGVSQSPRYKVAKRGQDVALRCDPISGHVSLFWYQQALGQGPEFLTYFQNEAQLDKSGLPSDRFFAERPEGSVSTLKIQRTQQEDSAVYLCASSPRRAASSYEQYFGPGTRLTVT.

This clone has only one observation. The rearrangement links TRBV4-2 to TRBJ2-3; TRBD2 agrees at 7 bases. CDR3 size: 16 residues. Germline loops: CDR1 LGHNA, CDR2 YNFKEQ. Germline trimming cut 1 base from V and 3 bases from J; bases unmatched to any gene: 7. In DNA, the CDR3 is TGTGCCAGCAGCCAAGGAACGCGGGAGAGGACAGATACGCAGTATTTT. This gives the protein CASSQGTRERTDTQYF.

The gene calls are TRBV28 and TRBJ1-2, with 11 bases matching TRBD1. J lost 5 bases, V lost 5 bases, and 1 base had no gene match. The length of the CDR3 is 13 residues. Germline V gene sequence: CDR1 MDHEN, CDR2 SYDVKM. CDR3 coding DNA: TGTGCCAGCAGTCGGGACAGGGGGTATGGCTACACCTTC. Protein product: CASSRDRGYGYTF.

The chain's CDR3 is CASSGDREDTEAFF. CDR3 sequence (DNA): TGTGCCAGCAGCGGCGACAGGGAAGACACTGAAGCTTTCTTT. This chain uses TRBV5-8 with TRBJ1-1; 7 bases map to TRBD1. CDR1 is SGHTS and CDR2 is YDEGEE in the germline V gene. The CDR3 length is 14 residues. With V trimmed by 4 bases and J by 3 bases, 6 bases remained unmatched.

The chain combines TRBV20-1 with TRBJ1-2; unclear D gene. The V gene lost 6 bases and the J gene lost 8 bases, with 13 bases spanning the gap. The CDR3 contains 11 residues. Germline CDR1 DFQATT, CDR2 SNEGSKA (reference sequence). CDR3 loop: CSALIQRGYTF. In nucleotides, the CDR3 is TGCAGTGCCCTGATACAAAGGGGCTACACCTTC.